A single TCR beta chain is shown here with its context. The CDR3 length is 17 residues. Trimming shortened V by 0 bases and J by 5 bases, and 20 bases separated the two germline ends. The V gene's germline CDR1 is SGDLS and CDR2 YYNGEE. Source study methods: Estimates of nucleated cell counts were drawn from the amplification of reference gene primers. Profiling relied on immunoSEQ multiplex PCR, and the TCRdb table lists in-frame clones only, not all of them. V and J calls and clone size follow that table, whereas D and trimming were derived from the DNA. Of around 12,000 clones in the sample, roughly 88% were seen once. This sample is part of a study of blood T cell repertoires in COVID-19.

The chain has TRBV9 and TRBJ1-2; maybe TRBD1 (5 bases). This receptor was identified in a human donor in a cohort sampled during active COVID-19. Sequenced input: peripheral blood. The CDR3 bases are TGTGCCAGCAGCGTAGCAGGGTCCGGCTCTCCAAAATATGGCTACACCTTC. The encoded protein is CASSVAGSGSPKYGYTF.